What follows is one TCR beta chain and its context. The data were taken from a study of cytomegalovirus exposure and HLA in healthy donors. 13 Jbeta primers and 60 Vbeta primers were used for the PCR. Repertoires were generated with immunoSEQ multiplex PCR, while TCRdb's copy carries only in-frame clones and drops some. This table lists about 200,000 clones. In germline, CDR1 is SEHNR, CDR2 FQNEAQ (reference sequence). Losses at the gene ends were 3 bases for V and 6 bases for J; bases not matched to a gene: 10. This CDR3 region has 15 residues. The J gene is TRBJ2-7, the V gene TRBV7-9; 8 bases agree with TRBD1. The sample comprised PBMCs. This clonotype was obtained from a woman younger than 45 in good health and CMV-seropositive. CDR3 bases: TGTGCCAGCAGCTTTTTTGGGCAGGGGGCTTCCGAGCAGTACTTC. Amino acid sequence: CASSFFGQGASEQYF. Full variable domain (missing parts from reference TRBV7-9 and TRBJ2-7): DTGVSQNPRHKITKRGQNVTFRCDPISEHNRLYWYRQTLGQGPEFLTYFQNEAQLEKSRLLSDRFSAERPKGSFSTLEIQRTEQGDSAMYLCASSFFGQGASEQYFGPGTRLTVT.